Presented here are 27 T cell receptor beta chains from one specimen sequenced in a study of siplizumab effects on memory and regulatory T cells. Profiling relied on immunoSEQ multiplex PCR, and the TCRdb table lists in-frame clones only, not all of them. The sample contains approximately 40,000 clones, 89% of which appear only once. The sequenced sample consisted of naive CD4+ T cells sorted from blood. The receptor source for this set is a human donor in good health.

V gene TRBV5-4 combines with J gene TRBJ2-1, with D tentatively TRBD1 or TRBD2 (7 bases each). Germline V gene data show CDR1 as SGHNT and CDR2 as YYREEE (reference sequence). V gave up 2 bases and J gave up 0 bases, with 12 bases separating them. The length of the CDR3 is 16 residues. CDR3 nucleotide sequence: TGTGCCAGCAGCTTTGGGAGGGGGCCCTCCTACAATGAGCAGTTCTTC. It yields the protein CASSFGRGPSYNEQFF. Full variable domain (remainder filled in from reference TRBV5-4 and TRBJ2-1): ETGVTQSPTHLIKTRGQQVTLRCSSQSGHNTVSWYQQALGQGPQFIFQYYREEENGRGNFPPRFSGLQFPNYSSELNVNALELDDSALYLCASSFGRGPSYNEQFFGPGTRLTVL.

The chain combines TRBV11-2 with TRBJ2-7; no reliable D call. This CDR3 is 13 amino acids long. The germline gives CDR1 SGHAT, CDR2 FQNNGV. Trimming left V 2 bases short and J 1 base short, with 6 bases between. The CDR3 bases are TGTGCCAGCAGCTTACCGCAATCCTACGAGCAGTACTTC. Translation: CASSLPQSYEQYF.

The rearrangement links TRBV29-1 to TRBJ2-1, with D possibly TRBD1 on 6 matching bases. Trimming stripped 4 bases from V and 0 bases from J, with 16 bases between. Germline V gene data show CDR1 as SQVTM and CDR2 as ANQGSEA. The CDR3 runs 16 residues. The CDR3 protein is CSVAGHLGPSYNEQFF. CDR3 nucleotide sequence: TGCAGCGTTGCGGGACATCTGGGGCCCTCCTACAATGAGCAGTTCTTC.

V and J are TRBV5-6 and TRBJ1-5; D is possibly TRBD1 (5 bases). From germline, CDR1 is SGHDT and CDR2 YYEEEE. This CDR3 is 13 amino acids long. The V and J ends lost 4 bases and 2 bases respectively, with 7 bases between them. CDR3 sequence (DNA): TGTGCCAGCAGCGGAGGGGGCAATCAGCCCCAGCATTTT. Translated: CASSGGGNQPQHF.

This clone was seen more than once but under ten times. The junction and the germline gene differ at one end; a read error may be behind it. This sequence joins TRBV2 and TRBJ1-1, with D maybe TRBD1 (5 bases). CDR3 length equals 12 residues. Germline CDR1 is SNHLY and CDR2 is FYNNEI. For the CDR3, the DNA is TGTGCCTGCAGTTGGGGGTACACTGAAGCTTTCTTT. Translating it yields CACSWGYTEAFF.

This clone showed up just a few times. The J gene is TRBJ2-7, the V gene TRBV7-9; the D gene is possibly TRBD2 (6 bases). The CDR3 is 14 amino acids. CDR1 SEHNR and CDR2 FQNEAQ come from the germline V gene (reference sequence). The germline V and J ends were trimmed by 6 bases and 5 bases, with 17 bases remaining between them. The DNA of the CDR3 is TGTGCCAGCAGTGCCGGGACTCCCTGGGACGAGCAGTACTTC. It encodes CASSAGTPWDEQYF.

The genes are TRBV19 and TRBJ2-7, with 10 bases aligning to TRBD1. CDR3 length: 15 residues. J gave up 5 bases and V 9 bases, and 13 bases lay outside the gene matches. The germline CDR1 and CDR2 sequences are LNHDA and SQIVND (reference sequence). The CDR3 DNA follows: TGTGCCAGCTCCCAGCGACAGGGGGCGAGGGACGAGCAGTACTTC. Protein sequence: CASSQRQGARDEQYF.

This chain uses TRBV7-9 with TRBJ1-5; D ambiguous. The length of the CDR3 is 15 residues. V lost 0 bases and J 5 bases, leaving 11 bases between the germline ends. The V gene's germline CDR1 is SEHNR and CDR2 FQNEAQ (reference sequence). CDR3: CASSLARSSDQPQHF. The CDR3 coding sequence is TGTGCCAGCAGCTTAGCACGGAGCAGCGATCAGCCCCAGCATTTT.

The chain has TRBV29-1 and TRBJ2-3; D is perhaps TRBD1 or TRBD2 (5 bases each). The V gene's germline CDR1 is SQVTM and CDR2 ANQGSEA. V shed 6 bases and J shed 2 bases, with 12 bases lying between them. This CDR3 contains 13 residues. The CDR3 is CSVEGPNTDTQYF. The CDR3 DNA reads TGCAGCGTCGAGGGACCGAACACAGATACGCAGTATTTT.

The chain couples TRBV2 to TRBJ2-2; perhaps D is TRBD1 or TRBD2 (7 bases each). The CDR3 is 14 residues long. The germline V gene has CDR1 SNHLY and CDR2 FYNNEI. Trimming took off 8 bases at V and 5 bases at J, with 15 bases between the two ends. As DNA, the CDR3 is TGTGCCAGCCGCCGTCAGGGGGGGACCGGGGAGCTGTTTTTT. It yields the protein CASRRQGGTGELFF.

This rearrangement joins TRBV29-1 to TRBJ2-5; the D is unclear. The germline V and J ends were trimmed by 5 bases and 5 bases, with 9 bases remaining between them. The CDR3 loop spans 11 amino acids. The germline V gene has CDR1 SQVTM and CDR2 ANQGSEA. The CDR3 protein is CSVLVGETQYF. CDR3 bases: TGCAGCGTTCTAGTCGGGGAGACCCAGTACTTC.

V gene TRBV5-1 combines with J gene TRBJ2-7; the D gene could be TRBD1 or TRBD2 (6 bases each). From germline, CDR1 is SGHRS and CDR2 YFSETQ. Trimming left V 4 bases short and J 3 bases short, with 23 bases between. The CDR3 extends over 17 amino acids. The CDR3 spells CASSTTPGQPEGYEQYF. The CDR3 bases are TGCGCCAGCAGCACCACCCCAGGACAGCCGGAGGGCTACGAGCAGTACTTC.

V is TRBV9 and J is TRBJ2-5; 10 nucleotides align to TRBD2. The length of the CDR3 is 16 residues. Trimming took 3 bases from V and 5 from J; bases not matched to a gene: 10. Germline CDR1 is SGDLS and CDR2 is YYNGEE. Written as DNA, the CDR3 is TGTGCCAGCAGCGCCAACCCTAGCGGGAGATTTGAGACCCAGTACTTC. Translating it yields CASSANPSGRFETQYF.

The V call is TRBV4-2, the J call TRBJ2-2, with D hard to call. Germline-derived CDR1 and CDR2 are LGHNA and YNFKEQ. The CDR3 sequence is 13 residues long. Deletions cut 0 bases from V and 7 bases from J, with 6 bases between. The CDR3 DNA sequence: TGTGCCAGCAGCCAAGATCTAAGCGGGGAGCTGTTTTTT. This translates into CASSQDLSGELFF.

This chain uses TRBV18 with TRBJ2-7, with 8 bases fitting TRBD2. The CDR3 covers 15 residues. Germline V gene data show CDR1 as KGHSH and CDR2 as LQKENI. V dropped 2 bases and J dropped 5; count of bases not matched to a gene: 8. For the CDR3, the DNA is TGTGCCAGCTCACCAAGTCGAGCGGGAGTCAACGAGCAGTACTTC. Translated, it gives CASSPSRAGVNEQYF. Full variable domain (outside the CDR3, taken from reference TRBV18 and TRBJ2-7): NAGVMQNPRHLVRRRGQEARLRCSPMKGHSHVYWYRQLPEEGLKFMVYLQKENIIDESGMPKERFSAEFPKEGPSILRIQQVVRGDSAAYFCASSPSRAGVNEQYFGPGTRLTVT.

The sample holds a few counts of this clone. The CDR3 region has the DNA TGTGCCAGTAGTATCACTATAGGGCGAACTGAAGCTTTCTTT. Its protein is CASSITIGRTEAFF. V is TRBV19 and J is TRBJ1-1; D is uncertain. The germline gives CDR1 LNHDA, CDR2 SQIVND (reference sequence). This CDR3 has 14 amino acids. V was clipped by 3 bases and J by 5 bases, with 13 bases between them.

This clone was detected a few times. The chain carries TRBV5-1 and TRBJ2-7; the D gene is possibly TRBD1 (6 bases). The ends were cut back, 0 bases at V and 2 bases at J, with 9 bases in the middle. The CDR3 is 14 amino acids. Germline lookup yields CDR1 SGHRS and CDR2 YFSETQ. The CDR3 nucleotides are TGCGCCAGCAGCTTGGACCGGGACACCTACGAGCAGTACTTC. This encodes CASSLDRDTYEQYF. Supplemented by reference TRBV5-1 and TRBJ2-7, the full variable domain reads KAGVTQTPRYLIKTRGQQVTLSCSPISGHRSVSWYQQTPGQGLQFLFEYFSETQRNKGNFPGRFSGRQFSNSRSEMNVSTLELGDSALYLCASSLDRDTYEQYFGPGTRLTVT.

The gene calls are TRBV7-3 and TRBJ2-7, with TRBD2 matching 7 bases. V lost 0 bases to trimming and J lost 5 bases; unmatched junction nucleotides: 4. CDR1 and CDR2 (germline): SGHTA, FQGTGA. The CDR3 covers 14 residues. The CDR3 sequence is CASSLTGGTNEQYF. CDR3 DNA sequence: TGTGCCAGCAGCTTAACGGGAGGGACTAACGAGCAGTACTTC.

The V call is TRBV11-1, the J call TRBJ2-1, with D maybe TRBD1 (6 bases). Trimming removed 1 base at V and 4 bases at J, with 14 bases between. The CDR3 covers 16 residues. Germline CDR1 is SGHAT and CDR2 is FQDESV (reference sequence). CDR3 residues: CASSLGLGGWYNEQFF. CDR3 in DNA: TGTGCCAGCAGCTTAGGCCTAGGGGGATGGTACAATGAGCAGTTCTTC.

The CDR3 is CSVVNVGSETQYF. In DNA form, the CDR3 reads TGCAGCGTTGTCAACGTCGGCTCAGAGACCCAGTACTTC. The chain combines TRBV29-1 with TRBJ2-5; no definite D call. V dropped 4 bases and J dropped 4 bases, with 13 bases sitting between them. The CDR3 is made up of 13 amino acids. Looked up from germline, CDR1 is SQVTM and CDR2 is ANQGSEA. Based on the CDR3 plus reference TRBV29-1 and TRBJ2-5, the full variable domain is SAVISQKPSRDICQRGTSLTIQCQVDSQVTMMFWYRQQPGQSLTLIATANQGSEATYESGFVIDKFPISRPNLTFSTLTVSNMSPEDSSIYLCSVVNVGSETQYFGPGTRLLVL.

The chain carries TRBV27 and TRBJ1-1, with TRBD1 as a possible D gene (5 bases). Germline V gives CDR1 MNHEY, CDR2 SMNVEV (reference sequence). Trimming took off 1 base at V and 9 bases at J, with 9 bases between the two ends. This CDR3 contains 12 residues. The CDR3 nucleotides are TGTGCCAGCAGTTTATTAGGGGAGAAAGCTTTCTTT. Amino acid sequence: CASSLLGEKAFF.

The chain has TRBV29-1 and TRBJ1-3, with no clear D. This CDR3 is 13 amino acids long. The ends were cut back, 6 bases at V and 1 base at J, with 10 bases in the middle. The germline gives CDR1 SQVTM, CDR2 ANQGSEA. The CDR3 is CSVGLLSGNTIYF. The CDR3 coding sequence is TGCAGCGTCGGACTCCTATCTGGAAACACCATATATTTT. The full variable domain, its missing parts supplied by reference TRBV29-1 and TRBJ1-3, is SAVISQKPSRDICQRGTSLTIQCQVDSQVTMMFWYRQQPGQSLTLIATANQGSEATYESGFVIDKFPISRPNLTFSTLTVSNMSPEDSSIYLCSVGLLSGNTIYFGEGSWLTVV.

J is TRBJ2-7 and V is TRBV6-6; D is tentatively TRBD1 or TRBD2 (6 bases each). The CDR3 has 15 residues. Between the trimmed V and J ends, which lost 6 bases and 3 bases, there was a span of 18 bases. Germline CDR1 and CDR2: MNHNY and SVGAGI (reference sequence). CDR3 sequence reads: CASRTGASVGYEQYF. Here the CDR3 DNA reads TGTGCCAGCAGGACAGGTGCTAGCGTGGGCTACGAGCAGTACTTC.

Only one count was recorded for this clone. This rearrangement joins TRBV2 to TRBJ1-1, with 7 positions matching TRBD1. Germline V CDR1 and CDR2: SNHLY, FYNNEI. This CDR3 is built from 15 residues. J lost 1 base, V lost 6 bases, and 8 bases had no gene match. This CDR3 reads CASRPRQGENTEAFF. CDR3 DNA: TGTGCCAGCAGACCCCGACAGGGAGAGAACACTGAAGCTTTCTTT. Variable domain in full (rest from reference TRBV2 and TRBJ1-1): EPEVTQTPSHQVTQMGQEVILRCVPISNHLYFYWYRQILGQKVEFLVSFYNNEISEKSEIFDDQFSVERPDGSNFTLKIRSTKLEDSAMYFCASRPRQGENTEAFFGQGTRLTVV.

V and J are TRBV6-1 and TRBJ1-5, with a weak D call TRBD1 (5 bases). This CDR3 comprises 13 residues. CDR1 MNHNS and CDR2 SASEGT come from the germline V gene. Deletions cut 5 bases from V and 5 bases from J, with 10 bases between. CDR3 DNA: TGTGCCAGCAGTTCCAGGGTAGATCAGCCCCAGCATTTT. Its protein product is CASSSRVDQPQHF.

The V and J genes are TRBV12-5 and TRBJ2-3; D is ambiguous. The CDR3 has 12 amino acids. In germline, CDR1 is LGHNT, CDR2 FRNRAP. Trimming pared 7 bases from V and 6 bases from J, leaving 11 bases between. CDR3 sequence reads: CASAQKGDTQYF. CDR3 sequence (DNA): TGTGCTAGTGCCCAAAAAGGGGATACGCAGTATTTT.

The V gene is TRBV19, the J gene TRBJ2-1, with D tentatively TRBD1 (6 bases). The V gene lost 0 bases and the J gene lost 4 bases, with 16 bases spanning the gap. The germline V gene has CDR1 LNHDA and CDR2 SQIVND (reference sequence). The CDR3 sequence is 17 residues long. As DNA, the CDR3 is TGTGCCAGTAGTATAGAAGGCTCAGGGGCGTCTTACAATGAGCAGTTCTTC. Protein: CASSIEGSGASYNEQFF. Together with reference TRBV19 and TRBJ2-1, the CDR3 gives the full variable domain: DGGITQSPKYLFRKEGQNVTLSCEQNLNHDAMYWYRQDPGQGLRLIYYSQIVNDFQKGDIAEGYSVSREKKESFPLTVTSAQKNPTAFYLCASSIEGSGASYNEQFFGPGTRLTVL.